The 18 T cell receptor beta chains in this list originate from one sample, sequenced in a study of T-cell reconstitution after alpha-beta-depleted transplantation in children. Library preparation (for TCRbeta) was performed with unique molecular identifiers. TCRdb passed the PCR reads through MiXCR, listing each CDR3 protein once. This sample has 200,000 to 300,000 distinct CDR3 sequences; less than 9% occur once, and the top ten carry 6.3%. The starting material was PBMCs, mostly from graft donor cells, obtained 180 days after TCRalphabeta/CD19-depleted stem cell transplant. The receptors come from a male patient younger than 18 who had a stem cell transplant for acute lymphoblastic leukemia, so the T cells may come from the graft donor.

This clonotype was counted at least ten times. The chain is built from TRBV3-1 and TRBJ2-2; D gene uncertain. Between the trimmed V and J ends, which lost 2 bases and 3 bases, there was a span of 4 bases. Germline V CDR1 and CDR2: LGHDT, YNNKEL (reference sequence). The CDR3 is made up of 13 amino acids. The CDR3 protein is CASSQQHTGELFF. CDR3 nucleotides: TGTGCCAGCAGCCAACAGCACACCGGGGAGCTGTTTTTT. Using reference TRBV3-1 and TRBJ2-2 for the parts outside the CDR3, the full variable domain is DTAVSQTPKYLVTQMGNDKSIKCEQNLGHDTMYWYKQDSKKFLKIMFSYNNKELIINETVPNRFSPKSPDKAHLNLHINSLELGDSAVYFCASSQQHTGELFFGEGSRLTVL.

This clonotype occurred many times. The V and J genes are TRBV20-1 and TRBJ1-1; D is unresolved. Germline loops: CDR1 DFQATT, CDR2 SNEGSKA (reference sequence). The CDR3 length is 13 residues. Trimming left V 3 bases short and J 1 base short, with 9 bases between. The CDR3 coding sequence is TGCAGTGCTAGGGATAAATGGAACACTGAAGCTTTCTTT. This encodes CSARDKWNTEAFF.

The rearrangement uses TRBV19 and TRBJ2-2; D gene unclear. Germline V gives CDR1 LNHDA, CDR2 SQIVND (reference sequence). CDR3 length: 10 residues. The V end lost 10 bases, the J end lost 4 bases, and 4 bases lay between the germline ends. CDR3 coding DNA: TGTGCCACGGGCACCGGGGAGCTGTTTTTT. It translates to CATGTGELFF. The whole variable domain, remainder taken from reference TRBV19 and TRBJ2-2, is DGGITQSPKYLFRKEGQNVTLSCEQNLNHDAMYWYRQDPGQGLRLIYYSQIVNDFQKGDIAEGYSVSREKKESFPLTVTSAQKNPTAFYLCATGTGELFFGEGSRLTVL.

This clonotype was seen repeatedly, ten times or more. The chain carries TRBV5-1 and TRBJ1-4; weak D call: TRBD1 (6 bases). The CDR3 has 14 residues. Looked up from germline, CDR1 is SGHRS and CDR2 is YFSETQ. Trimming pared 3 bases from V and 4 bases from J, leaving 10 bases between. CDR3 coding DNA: TGCGCCAGCAGCTCAGGGGCTGATAATGAAAAACTGTTTTTT. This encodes CASSSGADNEKLFF.

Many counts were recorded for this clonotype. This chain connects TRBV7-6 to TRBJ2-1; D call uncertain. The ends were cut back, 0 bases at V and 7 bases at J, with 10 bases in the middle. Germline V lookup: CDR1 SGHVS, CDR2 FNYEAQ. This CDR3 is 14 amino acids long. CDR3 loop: CASSLASRSNEQFF. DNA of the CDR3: TGTGCCAGCAGCTTAGCGTCTCGTTCGAATGAGCAGTTCTTC.

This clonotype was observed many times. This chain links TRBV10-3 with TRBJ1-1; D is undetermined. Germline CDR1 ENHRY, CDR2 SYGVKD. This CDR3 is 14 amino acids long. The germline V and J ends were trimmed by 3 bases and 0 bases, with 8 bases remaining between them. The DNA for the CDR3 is TGTGCCATCAGTGAAGGCCTACTGAACACTGAAGCTTTCTTT. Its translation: CAISEGLLNTEAFF.

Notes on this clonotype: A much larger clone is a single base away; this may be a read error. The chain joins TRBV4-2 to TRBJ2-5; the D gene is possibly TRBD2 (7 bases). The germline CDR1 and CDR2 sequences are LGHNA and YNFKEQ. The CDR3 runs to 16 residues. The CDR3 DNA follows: TGTGCCAGCAGCCAAGGGGAGGGGGGGCGAGGAGAGACCCGGTACTTC. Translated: CASSQGEGGRGETRYF.

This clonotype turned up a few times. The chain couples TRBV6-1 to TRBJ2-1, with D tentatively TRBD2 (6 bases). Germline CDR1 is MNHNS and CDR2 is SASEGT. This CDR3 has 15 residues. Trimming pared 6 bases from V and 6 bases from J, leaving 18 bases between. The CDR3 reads CASSPAHGGSNEQFF. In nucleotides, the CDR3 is TGTGCCAGCAGCCCTGCCCATGGGGGGAGCAATGAGCAGTTCTTC.

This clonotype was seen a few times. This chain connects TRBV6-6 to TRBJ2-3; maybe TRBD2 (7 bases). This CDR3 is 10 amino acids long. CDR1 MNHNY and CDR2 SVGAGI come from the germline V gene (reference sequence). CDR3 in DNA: TGTGGGGGGGGGCGAGATACGCAGTATTTT. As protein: CGGGRDTQYF.

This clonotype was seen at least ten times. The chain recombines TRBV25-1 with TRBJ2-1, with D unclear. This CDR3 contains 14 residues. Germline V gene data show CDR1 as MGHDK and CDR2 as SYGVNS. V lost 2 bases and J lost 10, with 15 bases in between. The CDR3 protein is CASSELLIGQEQFF. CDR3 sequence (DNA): TGTGCCAGCAGTGAACTCCTAATTGGGCAAGAGCAGTTCTTC.

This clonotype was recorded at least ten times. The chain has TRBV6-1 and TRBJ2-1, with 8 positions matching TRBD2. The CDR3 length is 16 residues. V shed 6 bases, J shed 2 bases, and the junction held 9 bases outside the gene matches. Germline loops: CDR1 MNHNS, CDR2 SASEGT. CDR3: CASSQLAGNPYNEQFF. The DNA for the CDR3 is TGTGCCAGCAGCCAATTAGCGGGAAACCCCTACAATGAGCAGTTCTTC.

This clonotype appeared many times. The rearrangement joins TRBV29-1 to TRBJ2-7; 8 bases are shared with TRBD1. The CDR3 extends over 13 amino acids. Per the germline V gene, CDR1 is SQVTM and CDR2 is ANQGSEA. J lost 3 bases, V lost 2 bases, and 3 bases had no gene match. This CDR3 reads CSVEQGALYEQYF. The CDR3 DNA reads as TGCAGCGTTGAACAGGGGGCCCTCTACGAGCAGTACTTC.

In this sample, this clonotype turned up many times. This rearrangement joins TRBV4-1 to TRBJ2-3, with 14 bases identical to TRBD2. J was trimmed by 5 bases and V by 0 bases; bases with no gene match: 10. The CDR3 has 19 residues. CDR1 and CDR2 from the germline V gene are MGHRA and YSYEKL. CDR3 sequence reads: CASSQDATSGRALEDTQYF. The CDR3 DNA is TGCGCCAGCAGCCAAGATGCGACTAGCGGGAGGGCCTTGGAAGATACGCAGTATTTT.

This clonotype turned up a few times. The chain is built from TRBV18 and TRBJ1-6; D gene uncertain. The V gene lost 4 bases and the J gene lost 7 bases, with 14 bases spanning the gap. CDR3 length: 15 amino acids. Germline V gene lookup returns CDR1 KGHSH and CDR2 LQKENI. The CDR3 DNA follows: TGTGCCAGCTCACGGACTCTTATGGGCAATTCACCCCTCCACTTT. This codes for CASSRTLMGNSPLHF.

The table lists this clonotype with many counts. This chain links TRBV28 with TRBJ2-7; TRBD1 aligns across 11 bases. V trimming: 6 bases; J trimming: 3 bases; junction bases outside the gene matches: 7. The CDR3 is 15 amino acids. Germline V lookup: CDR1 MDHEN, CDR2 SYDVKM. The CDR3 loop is CASRMPGTGGYEQYF. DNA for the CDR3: TGTGCCAGCAGAATGCCCGGGACAGGGGGCTACGAGCAGTACTTC.

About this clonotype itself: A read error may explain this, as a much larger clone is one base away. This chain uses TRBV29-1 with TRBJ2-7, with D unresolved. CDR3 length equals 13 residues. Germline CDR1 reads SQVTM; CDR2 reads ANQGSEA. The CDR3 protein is CSVVPSFAYQQYF. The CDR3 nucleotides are TGCAGCGTTGTCCCCTCCTTTGCCTACCAGCAGTACTTC.

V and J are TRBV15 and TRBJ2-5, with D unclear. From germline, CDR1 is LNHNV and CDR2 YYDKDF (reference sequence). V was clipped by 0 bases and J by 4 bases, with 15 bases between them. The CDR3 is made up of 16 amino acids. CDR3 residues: CATSRDQSPDRETQYF. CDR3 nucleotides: TGTGCCACCAGCAGAGACCAATCTCCCGACCGAGAGACCCAGTACTTC. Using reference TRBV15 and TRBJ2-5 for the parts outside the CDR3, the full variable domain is DAMVIQNPRYQVTQFGKPVTLSCSQTLNHNVMYWYQQKSSQAPKLLFHYYDKDFNNEADTPDNFQSRRPNTSFCFLDIRSPGLGDTAMYLCATSRDQSPDRETQYFGPGTRLLVL.

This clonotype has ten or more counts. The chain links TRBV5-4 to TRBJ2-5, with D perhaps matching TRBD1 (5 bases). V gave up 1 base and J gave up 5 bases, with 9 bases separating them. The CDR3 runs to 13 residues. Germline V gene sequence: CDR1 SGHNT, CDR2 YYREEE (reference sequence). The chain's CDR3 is CASSLQGVETQYF. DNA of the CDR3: TGTGCCAGCAGCTTGCAGGGTGTGGAGACCCAGTACTTC. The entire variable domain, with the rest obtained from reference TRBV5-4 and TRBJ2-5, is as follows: ETGVTQSPTHLIKTRGQQVTLRCSSQSGHNTVSWYQQALGQGPQFIFQYYREEENGRGNFPPRFSGLQFPNYSSELNVNALELDDSALYLCASSLQGVETQYFGPGTRLLVL.